This TCR beta chain was retrieved from a study of regulatory T cells in long-lasting Graves disease. Whole-study results and caveats: Under persistent disease, TRBV28, TRBJ1-2 and TRBJ2-5 were used preferentially. Possibly, accuracy suffered from the small sample size.

Arm-PCR with iRepertoire HTBI primers amplified the CDR3 regions for these TCR beta libraries. One entry per CDR3 protein results from TCRdb running MiXCR on the multiplex PCR reads. Among 700,000 or so distinct CDR3 sequences listed, roughly 30% were seen once. Described time point: persistent/refractory GD, antithyroid drugs over 5 years with positive TRAb. Isolated PBMC RNA provided the starting material for the TCR library. Notes on this clonotype: The antigen is undetermined.

The CDR3 length is 14 residues. With V trimmed by 5 bases and J by 3 bases, 3 bases remained unmatched. Germline CDR1 and CDR2: SGHTA and FQGNSA. The input for sequencing was peripheral blood mononuclear cells (PBMCs), taken when the disease was refractory, from a patient treated with antithyroid drugs. This clonotype was obtained from a female donor with Graves disease. The V gene is TRBV7-2, the J gene TRBJ2-2, with 7 bases fitting TRBD2. CDR3 sequence: CASSTGLHTGELFF. The CDR3 DNA is TGTGCCAGCAGCACGGGACTACACACCGGGGAGCTGTTTTTT.